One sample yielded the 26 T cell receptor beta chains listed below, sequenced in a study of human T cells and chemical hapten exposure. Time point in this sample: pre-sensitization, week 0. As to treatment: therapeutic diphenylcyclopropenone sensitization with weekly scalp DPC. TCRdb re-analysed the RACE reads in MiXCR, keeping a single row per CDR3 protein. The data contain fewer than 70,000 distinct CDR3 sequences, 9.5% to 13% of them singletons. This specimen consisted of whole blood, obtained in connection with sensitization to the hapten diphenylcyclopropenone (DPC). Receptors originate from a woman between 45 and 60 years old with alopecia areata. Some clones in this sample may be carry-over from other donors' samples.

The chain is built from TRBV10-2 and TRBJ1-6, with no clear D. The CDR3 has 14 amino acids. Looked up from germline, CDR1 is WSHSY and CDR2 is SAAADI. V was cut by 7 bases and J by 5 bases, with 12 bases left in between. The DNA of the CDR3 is TGCGCCAGCAAGGACGGCAGGCATAATTCACCCCTCCACTTT. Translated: CASKDGRHNSPLHF.

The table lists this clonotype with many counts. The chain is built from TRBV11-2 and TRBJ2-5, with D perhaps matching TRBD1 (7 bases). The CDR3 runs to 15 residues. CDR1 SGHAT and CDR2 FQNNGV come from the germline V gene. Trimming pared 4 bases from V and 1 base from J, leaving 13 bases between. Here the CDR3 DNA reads TGTGCCAGCAGCTCGGGGGACAGCCGCCAAGAGACCCAGTACTTC. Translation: CASSSGDSRQETQYF.

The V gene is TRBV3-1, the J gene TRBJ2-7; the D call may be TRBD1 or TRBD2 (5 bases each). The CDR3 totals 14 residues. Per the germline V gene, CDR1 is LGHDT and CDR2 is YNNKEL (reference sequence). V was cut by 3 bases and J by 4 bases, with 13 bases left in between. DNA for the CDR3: TGTGCCAGCAGCCAGGGGGACGGTAATTACGAGCAGTACTTC. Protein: CASSQGDGNYEQYF.

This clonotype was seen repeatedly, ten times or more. The CDR3, as DNA: TGTGCCAGCAGTGTCACAGGGGGCAAGCAGTACTTC. Amino acid sequence: CASSVTGGKQYF. The chain employs TRBV6-5 and TRBJ2-7; 9 nucleotides agree with TRBD1. The trim removed 5 bases at V and 8 bases at J, leaving 4 bases unmatched. The germline V gene has CDR1 MNHEY and CDR2 SVGAGI. The CDR3 runs 12 residues.

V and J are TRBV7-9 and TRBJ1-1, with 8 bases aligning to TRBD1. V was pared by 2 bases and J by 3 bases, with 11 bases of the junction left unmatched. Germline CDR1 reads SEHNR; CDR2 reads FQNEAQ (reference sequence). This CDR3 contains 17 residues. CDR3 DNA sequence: TGTGCCAGCAGCTTAACCGCAGGGGGCCGGAGGCACACTGAAGCTTTCTTT. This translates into CASSLTAGGRRHTEAFF.

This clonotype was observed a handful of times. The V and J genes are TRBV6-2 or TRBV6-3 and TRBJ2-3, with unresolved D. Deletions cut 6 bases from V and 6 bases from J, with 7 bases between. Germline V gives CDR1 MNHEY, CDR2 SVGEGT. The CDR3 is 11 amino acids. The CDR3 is CASSGHDTQYF. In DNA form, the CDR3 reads TGTGCCAGCAGCGGGCACGATACGCAGTATTTT.

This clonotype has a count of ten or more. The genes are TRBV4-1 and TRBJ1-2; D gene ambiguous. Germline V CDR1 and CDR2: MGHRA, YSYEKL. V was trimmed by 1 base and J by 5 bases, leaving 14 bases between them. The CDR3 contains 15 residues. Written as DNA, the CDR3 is TGCGCCAGCAGCCAAGGGAAAGGCTTCCTTTATGGCTACACCTTC. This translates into CASSQGKGFLYGYTF.

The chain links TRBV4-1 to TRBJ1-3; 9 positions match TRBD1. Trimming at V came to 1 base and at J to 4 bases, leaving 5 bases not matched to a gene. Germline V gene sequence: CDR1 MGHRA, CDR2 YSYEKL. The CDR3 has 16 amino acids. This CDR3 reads CASSQARTGEGNTIYF. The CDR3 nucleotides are TGCGCCAGCAGCCAAGCAAGGACAGGGGAGGGAAACACCATATATTTT.

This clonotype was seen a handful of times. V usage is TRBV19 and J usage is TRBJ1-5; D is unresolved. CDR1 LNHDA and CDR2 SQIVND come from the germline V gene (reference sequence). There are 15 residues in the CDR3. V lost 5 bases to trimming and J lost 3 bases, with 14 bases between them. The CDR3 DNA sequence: TGTGCCAGTAGTCCCGTCCCCCCTACCAATCAGCCCCAGCATTTT. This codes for CASSPVPPTNQPQHF.

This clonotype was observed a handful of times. Written as DNA, the CDR3 is TGTGCCAGCAGCTTAGCCAGACAGGGGCGACTTTCTTTTGAGCAGTTCTTC. It translates to CASSLARQGRLSFEQFF. This rearrangement joins TRBV7-9 to TRBJ2-1, with TRBD1 identical over 8 bases. Trimming took 0 bases from V and 9 from J; bases not matched to a gene: 13. Germline CDR1 is SEHNR and CDR2 is FQNEAQ (reference sequence). This CDR3 comprises 17 residues.

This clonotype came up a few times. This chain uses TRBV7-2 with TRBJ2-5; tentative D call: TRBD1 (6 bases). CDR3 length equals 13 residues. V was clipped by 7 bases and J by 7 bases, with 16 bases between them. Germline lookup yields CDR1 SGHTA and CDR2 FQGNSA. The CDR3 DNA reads TGTGCCAGCAACCGAGAGGTCAGGGGGACCCAGTACTTC. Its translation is CASNREVRGTQYF. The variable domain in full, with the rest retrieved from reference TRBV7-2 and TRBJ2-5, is GAGVSQSPSNKVTEKGKDVELRCDPISGHTALYWYRQSLGQGLEFLIYFQGNSAPDKSGLPSDRFSAERTGGSVSTLTIQRTQQEDSAVYLCASNREVRGTQYFGPGTRLLVL.

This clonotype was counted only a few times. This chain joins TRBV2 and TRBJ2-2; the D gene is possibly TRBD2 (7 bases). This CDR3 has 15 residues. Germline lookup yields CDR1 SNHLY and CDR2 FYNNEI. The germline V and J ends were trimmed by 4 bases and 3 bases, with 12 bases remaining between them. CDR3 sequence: CASSAQGRDTGELFF. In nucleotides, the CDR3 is TGTGCCAGCAGTGCGCAGGGGAGGGACACCGGGGAGCTGTTTTTT.

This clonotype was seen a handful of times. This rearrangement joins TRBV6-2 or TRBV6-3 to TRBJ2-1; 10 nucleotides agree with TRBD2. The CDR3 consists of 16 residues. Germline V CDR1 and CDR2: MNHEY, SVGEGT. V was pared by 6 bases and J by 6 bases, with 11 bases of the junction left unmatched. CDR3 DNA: TGTGCCAGCAGCCGGACCCGAGCGGGAGGGAGCAATGAGCAGTTCTTC. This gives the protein CASSRTRAGGSNEQFF.

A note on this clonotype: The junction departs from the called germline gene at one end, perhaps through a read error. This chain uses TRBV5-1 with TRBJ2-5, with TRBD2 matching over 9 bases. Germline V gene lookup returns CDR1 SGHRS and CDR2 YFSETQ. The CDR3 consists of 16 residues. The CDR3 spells CASSLAVAGAQVTQYF. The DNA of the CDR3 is TGCGCCAGCAGCTTGGCCGTAGCGGGAGCTCAAGTGACCCAGTACTTC.

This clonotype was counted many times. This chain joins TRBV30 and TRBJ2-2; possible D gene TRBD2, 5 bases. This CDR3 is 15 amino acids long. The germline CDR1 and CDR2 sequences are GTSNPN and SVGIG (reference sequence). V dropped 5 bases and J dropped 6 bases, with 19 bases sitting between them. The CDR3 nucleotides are TGTGCCTGGGGTCTGGGGAGAGTACTGGCCGGGGAGCTGTTTTTT. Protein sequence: CAWGLGRVLAGELFF. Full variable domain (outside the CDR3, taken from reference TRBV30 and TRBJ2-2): SQTIHQWPATLVQPVGSPLSLECTVEGTSNPNLYWYRQAAGRGLQLLFYSVGIGQISSEVPQNLSASRPQDRQFILSSKKLLLSDSGFYLCAWGLGRVLAGELFFGEGSRLTVL.

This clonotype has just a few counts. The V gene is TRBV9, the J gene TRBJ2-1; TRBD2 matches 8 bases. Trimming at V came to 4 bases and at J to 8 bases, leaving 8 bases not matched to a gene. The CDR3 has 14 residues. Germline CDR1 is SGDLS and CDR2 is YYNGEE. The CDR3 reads CASSFSGKGDEQFF. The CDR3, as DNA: TGTGCCAGCAGCTTTAGCGGGAAGGGCGATGAGCAGTTCTTC.

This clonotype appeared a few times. This chain's CDR3 is CSASTDTQYF. The CDR3 DNA reads TGCAGTGCTAGCACAGATACGCAGTATTTT. The chain employs TRBV20-1 and TRBJ2-3; D is undetermined. The germline V gene encodes CDR1 DFQATT and CDR2 SNEGSKA (reference sequence). The CDR3 contains 10 residues. Trimming removed 3 bases from V and 2 bases from J, with 0 bases in between.

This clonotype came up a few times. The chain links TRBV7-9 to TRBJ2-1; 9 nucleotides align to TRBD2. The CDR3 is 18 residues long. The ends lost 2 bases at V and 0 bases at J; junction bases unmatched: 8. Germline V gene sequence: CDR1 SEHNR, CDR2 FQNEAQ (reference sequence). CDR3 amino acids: CASSLIPLSGSSYNEQFF. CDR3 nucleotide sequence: TGTGCCAGCAGCTTAATCCCTCTTAGCGGGAGCTCCTACAATGAGCAGTTCTTC. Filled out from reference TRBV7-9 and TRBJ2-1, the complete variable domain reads DTGVSQNPRHKITKRGQNVTFRCDPISEHNRLYWYRQTLGQGPEFLTYFQNEAQLEKSRLLSDRFSAERPKGSFSTLEIQRTEQGDSAMYLCASSLIPLSGSSYNEQFFGPGTRLTVL.

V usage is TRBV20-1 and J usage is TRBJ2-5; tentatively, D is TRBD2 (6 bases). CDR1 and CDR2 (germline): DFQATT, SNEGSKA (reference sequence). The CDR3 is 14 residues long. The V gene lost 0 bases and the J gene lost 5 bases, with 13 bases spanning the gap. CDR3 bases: TGCAGTGCTAGAGACCCCGGCGCGGGGGAGACCCAGTACTTC. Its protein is CSARDPGAGETQYF.

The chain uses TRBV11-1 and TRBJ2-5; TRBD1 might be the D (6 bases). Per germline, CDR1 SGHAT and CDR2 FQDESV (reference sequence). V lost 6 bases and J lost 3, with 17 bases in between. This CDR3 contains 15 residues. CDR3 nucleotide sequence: TGTGCCAGCAGGTCCGGGACAATGGGCAAAGAGACCCAGTACTTC. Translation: CASRSGTMGKETQYF.

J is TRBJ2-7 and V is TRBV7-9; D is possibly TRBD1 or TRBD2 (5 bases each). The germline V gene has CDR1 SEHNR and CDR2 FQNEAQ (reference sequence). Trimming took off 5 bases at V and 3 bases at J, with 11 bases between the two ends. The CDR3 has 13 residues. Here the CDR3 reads CASSPLGVYEQYF. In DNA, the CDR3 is TGTGCCAGCAGCCCCCTGGGGGTCTACGAGCAGTACTTC. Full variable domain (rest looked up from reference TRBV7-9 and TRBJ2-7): DTGVSQNPRHKITKRGQNVTFRCDPISEHNRLYWYRQTLGQGPEFLTYFQNEAQLEKSRLLSDRFSAERPKGSFSTLEIQRTEQGDSAMYLCASSPLGVYEQYFGPGTRLTVT.

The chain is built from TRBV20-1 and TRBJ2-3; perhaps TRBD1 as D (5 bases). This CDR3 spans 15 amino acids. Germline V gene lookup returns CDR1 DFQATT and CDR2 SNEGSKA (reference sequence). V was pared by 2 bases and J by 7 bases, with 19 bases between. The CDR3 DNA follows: TGCAGTGCTAGACGCCTTAGGGGAACCCCGAATACGCAGTATTTT. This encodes CSARRLRGTPNTQYF.

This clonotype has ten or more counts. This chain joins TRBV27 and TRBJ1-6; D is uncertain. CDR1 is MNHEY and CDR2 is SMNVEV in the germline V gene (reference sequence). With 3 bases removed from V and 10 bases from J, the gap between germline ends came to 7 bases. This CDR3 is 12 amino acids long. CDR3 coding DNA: TGTGCCAGCAGTTTTGAGGGATCACCCCTCCACTTT. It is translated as CASSFEGSPLHF.

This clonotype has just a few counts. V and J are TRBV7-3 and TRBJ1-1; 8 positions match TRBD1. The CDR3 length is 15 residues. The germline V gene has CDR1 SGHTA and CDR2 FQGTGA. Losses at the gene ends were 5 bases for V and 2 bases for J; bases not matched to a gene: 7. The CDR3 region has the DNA TGTGCCAGCAGCCAACAGGGGGAGCTTAACACTGAAGCTTTCTTT. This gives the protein CASSQQGELNTEAFF.

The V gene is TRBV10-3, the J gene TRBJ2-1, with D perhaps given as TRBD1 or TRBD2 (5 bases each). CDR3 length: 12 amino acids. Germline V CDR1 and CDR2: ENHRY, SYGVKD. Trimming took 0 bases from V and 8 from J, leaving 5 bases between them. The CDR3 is CAISESGDEQFF. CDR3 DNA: TGTGCCATCAGTGAGTCGGGGGATGAGCAGTTCTTC.

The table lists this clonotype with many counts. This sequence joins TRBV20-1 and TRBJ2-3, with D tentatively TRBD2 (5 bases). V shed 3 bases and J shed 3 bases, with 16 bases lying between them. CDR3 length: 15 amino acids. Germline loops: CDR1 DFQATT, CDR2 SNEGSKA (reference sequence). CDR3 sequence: CSASSSSGLTDTQYF. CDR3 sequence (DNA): TGCAGTGCTAGTTCTAGCAGTGGTTTAACAGATACGCAGTATTTT.